This TCR beta chain originates from a study of early T cells in non-severe SARS-CoV-2 infection. Study-level findings and limits: A preference for anti-spike CD8 responses marked VDJdb matching, which missed private and CD4 specificities.

This clonotype was observed at least ten times. Antigen unknown. The TCR library protocol attached unique molecular identifiers to the individual cDNA molecules. TCRdb reanalysed the 5' RACE reads using MiXCR and keeps one entry per CDR3 protein. There are roughly 25,000 distinct CDR3 sequences in the sample; about 4.4% occur only once, and around 4.3% lies in the top ten. Sequencing was done on a sample of whole blood. The receptor's source is an adult who was a healthcare worker with PCR-confirmed SARS-CoV-2 infection or an uninfected control (not recorded which).

The CDR3 nucleotides read TGTGCCAGCGGAGGGACTAGCGGGTTCTCCTACAATGAGCAGTTCTTC. It codes for CASGGTSGFSYNEQFF. The chain is built from TRBV7-9 and TRBJ2-1, with TRBD2 matching over 12 bases. With 8 bases clipped from V and 0 bases from J, the junction kept 5 bases outside the gene matches. The CDR3 extends over 16 amino acids. Germline V gene sequence: CDR1 SEHNR, CDR2 FQNEAQ (reference sequence).